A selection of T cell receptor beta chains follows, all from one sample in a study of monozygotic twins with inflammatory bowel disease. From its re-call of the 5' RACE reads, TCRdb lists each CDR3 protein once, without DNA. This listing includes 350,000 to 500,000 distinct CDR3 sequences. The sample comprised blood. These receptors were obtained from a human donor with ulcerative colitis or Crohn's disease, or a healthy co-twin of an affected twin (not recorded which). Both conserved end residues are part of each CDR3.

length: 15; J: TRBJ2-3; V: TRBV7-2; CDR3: CASSLVAGRTDTQYF
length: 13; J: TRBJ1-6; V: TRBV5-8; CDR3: CASRPGWNSPLHF
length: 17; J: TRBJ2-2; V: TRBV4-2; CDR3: CASSQDSGSANTGELFF
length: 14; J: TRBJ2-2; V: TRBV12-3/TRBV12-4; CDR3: CASRDRPNTGELFF
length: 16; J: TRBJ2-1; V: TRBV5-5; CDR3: CASSLEREEASNEQFF
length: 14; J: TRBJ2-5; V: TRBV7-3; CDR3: CASSLTGRGETQYF
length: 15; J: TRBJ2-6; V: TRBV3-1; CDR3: CASSQIGTGANVLTF
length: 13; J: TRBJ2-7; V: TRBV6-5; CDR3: CASSFQGAYEQYF
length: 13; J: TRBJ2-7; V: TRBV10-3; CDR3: CATRDRSSYEQYF
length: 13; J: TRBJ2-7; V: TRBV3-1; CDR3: CASSLRGGTEQYF
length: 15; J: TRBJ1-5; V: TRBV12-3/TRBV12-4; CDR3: CASSQQGKSNQPQHF
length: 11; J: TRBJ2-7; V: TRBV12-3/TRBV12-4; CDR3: CASSLPGEQYF
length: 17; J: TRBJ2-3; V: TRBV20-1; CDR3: CSARGGTSGGNTDTQYF
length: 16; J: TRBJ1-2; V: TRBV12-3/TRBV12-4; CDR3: CASSPRGGQANYGYTF
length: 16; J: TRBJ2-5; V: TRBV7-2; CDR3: CASSSSGGLYQETQYF
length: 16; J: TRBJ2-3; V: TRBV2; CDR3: CASSPSSFTSTDTQYF
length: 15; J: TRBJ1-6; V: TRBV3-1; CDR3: CASSQTGGSNSPLHF
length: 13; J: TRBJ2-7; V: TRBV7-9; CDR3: CASSSTGTYEQYF
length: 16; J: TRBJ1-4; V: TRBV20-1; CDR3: CSAQYLDRAANEKLFF
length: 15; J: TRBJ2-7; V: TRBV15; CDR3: CATSIRQGGSNEQYF
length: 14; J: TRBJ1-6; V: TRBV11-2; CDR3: CASSAGQRNSPLHF
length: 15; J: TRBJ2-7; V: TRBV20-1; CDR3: CSARGAQGPIDEQYF
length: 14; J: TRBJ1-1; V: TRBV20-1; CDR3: CSARRDSSGTEAFF
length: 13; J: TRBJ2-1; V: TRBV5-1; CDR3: CASSFNVNNEQFF
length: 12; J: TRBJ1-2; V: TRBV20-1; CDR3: CSARTGNYGYTF
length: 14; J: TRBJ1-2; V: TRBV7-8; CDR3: CASSLALVNYGYTF
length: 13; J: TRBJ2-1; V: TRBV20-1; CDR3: CSAPRGAGNEQFF
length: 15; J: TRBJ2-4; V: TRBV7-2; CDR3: CASSALAALGNIQYF
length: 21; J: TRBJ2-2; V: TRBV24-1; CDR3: CATSDFGDRGRRGLNTGELFF
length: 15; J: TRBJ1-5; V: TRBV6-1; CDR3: CASRGRDRAGQPQHF
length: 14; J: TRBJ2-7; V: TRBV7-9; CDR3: CASSLPGPSYEQYF
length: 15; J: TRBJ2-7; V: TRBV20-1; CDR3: CSAPTVQPRWSEQYF
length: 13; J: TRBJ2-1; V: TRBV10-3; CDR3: CAIRPTGDNEQFF
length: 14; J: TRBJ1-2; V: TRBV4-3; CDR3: CASSPKDRVNGYTF
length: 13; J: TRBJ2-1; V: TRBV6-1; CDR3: CASSEDQGYEQFF
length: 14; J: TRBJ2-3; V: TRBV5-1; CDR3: CASSLVLNTDTQYF
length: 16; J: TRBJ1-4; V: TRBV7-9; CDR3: CASTGQGGYDNEKLFF
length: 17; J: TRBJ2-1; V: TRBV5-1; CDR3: CASSLGTSGASYNEQFF
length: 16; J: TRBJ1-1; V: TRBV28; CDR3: CASSFSGTGWRTEAFF
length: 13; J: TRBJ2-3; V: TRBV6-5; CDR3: CASSRDRADTQYF
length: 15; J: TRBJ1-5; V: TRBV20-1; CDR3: CSARSFQGGNQPQHF
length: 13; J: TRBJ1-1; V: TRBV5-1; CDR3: CASSWTGSTEAFF
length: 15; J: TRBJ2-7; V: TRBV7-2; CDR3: CASSQGLAGIYEQYF
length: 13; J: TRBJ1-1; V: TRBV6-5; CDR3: CASSYAYGTEAFF
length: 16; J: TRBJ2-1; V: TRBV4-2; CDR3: CASSQDFAGLYNEQFF
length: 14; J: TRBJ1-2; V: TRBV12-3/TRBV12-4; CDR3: CASSFGTGGSGYTF
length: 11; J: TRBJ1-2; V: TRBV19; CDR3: CASSIAYGYTF
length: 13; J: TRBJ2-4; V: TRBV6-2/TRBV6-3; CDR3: CASSGEAKNIQYF
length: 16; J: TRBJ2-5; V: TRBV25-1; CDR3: CASRTSGAGERETQYF